This T cell receptor beta chain was sequenced during a study of T cells in Graves' hyperthyroidism and ophthalmopathy. The source of the PBMCs was over 8.5 ml of fresh peripheral blood. V was pared by 4 bases and J by 6 bases, with 10 bases of the junction left unmatched. The germline V gene encodes CDR1 KGHSH and CDR2 LQKENI. The CDR3 has 15 residues. Study-level points and caveats: Researchers report that a 13 V-J model separated ophthalmopathy from stable hyperthyroidism.

Researchers took RNA transcripts and amplified the TCR beta CDR3 regions from them. Using the HTBI primer set, a first-round RT-PCR was run on the TCR CDR3. MiXCR, applied by TCRdb to the multiplex PCR reads, yields one record per CDR3 protein. The sample carries some 650,000 distinct CDR3 sequences, roughly 15% recorded once. This clonotype was recorded at least ten times. The antigen is unknown. The specimen was blood. This sequence originates from a woman aged 40 to 49 with Graves' ophthalmopathy. The chain joins TRBV18 to TRBJ1-1; 8 nucleotides match TRBD1. CDR3: CASSRLGQGGAEAFF. The CDR3, as DNA: TGTGCCAGCTCACGCCTCGGACAGGGTGGCGCTGAAGCTTTCTTT.